What follows describes a single T cell receptor (beta chain). This clonotype occurred a few times. Its target antigen remains unknown. Nothing much larger sits one base from this clone, and base qualities are not available. The data are from a study of blood T cells in healthy people across ages (dated by TCRdb to between 2014 and 2016). General notes on the study: In model experiments, template switching captured about one uniquely barcoded TCR beta cDNA molecule for every two T cells. To track age-related changes in TCR beta repertoire diversity, the study relied on deep sequencing normalized with unique cDNA molecular identifiers. Four age groups were formed from the donors: young (average about 16 years), middle-aged (just under 40), aged (more than 55) and long-lived (82). For two donors (one aged 18 to 30 and one aged 80 or older), the study analyzed two additional independent replicas of 1 million unique cDNA reads from the same blood draw.

Results and caveats for the whole study, not just this receptor: Compared with the aged group, the long-lived group had more naive CD4+ T cells, fewer expanded clones and increased TCR diversity, suggesting age selection. A strong correlation was found between observed TCR beta diversity and the percentage of naive T cells measured by flow cytometry. Since profiling was done on bulk unsorted PBMCs, naive and antigen-experienced compartments could not be conclusively compared. Because the CMV infection status of the donors was unknown, age-related changes in expanded clonotypes may potentially have been confounded. Estimates of total diversity based on one million sequenced T cells were considered lower bounds and underestimates. Observed TCR beta diversity per million T cells fell roughly linearly with age, and a significant reduction was already apparent by age around 36.

Libraries came from 5' RACE. This sample was sequenced with an Illumina HiSeq 2500. The second PCR ran for roughly 7 to 12 cycles and used a J-beta primer mix along with a sample-barcoded 5' primer. A template-switch 5' adaptor carrying 12 random nucleotides introduced a unique molecular identifier onto each TCR beta cDNA molecule. Each sample yielded at least 2.5 million CDR3-containing paired-end reads. The Mint cDNA synthesis kit, primed by a TRBC-specific oligonucleotide, was used to synthesize first-strand cDNA from all RNA. All cDNA was treated with uracil-DNA glycosylase and then went through a first 18-cycle PCR with the universal primers M1SS and BC2_uni_R. As for the authors' bioinformatics: For normalization, 1 million high-quality reads were randomly selected from each sample, with every read carrying a distinct molecular identifier. Instead of being binned into consensus sequences, reads with shared molecular identifiers were discarded. MiTCR, with a Q25 quality threshold and the strictest error-elimination algorithm, was used for CDR3 identification, clonotype clustering and error correction. A nonparametric unseen species model with Euler transformation was used to estimate a lower bound on total TCR beta diversity. TCRdb reprocessing: public reads trimmed at Q25 with fastp, clones called with MiXCR, in-frame beta chains kept. Rows are combined by CDR3 protein, so each entry shows the most common genes and DNA. The V and J calls here are based on TCRdb, not the publication. The sample table contains more than 650,000 distinct CDR3 sequences; only one count was recorded for under 30% of them. 3% of the sample rests with the top ten.

Measured from the cysteine to the phenylalanine, the CDR3 is 14 residues long. Just the 42-base CDR3 DNA is kept, in frame starting at base 1. V and J are trimmed by 3 bases and 8 bases, and the gene matches miss 5 bases of the junction. The germline V gene supplies CDR1 MGHDK and CDR2 SYGVNS. Systemically healthy Caucasian individuals from Russia, roughly 40 in total and aged roughly 6 to 95 years, were included as donors. Around 10 milliliters of peripheral blood were collected from each donor into EDTA-treated Vacutainer tubes. Ficoll-Paque density-gradient centrifugation was used to isolate PBMCs, with at least 7 million per sample. Total RNA was extracted from PBMCs with Trizol reagent, with at least 6 micrograms obtained per sample. Naive CD45RAhigh/CD27high T cell percentages were measured by flow cytometry on a PBMC aliquot from every donor. The sample also formed part of further work on T cells of mothers and their children. The second study's authors report: Nine systemically healthy Caucasian individuals, comprising three mothers and their six children, were included as donors. cDNA synthesis used all of the extracted RNA, with roughly 1.5 ug of RNA in each 15 ul reaction. Sample barcodes and 2-4 random nucleotides were added via the M1S primer in the second PCR. More than 8.5 million TCR beta CDR3 reads were obtained from each mother, and about 3 million reads were obtained from each child. Thymic selection shapes the output of TCR recombination in a similar way in related and unrelated pairs, and inherited differences have a minor effect. Normalized repertoire overlap was always slightly but never significantly higher in related than unrelated mother-child pairs. No persistent microchimeric T cell clones were found, with a detection sensitivity of approximately 100 clones per million clonotypes. In the study, deep NGS was used to compare the TCR beta repertoires of mothers and children, and features distinguishing related mother-child pairs from unrelated individuals were sought. Mothers averaged about 37 +/- 4 years of age and children averaged about 10 +/- 4 years. After adapters were ligated using NEBNext reagents, the libraries underwent 100+100 nt paired-end sequencing on an Illumina HiSeq 2000. To prevent cross-contamination, the mother and child libraries were prepared one month apart and sequenced in separate runs. For each donor, somewhere between roughly 500,000 and 2,100,000 distinct TCR beta clonotypes were identified. Naive TCR beta clonotypes were estimated from low-frequency clonotypes matched to each donor's FACS-determined naive share, without sorting.

This sequence was found in a boy aged 10-17 years in good health. The rearranged chain carries TRBV25-1 and TRBJ1-4; the central 8 bases match TRBD1. Sequences were obtained from blood. The CDR3: CASSDRTGWEKLFF. In nucleotide form, the sequence is TGTGCCAGCAGTGATAGGACAGGGTGGGAAAAACTGTTTTTT.